Listed below are T cell receptor beta chains from one sample, sequenced in a study of persistence of HIV-infected CD4 T cells. Repertoires were generated with immunoSEQ multiplex PCR, while TCRdb's copy carries only in-frame clones and drops some. The table includes fewer than 40,000 clones, approximately 80% detected once. No antigen has been assigned to these receptors. The sequencing used CD4+ T cells sorted from PBMCs after approximately 20-hour stimulation, collected from a patient who received antiretroviral therapy. Source of these receptors: an adult man with HIV who was CMV-seropositive. Both conserved end residues are part of each CDR3. D genes are given only for firm matches. Clone size appears in some rows only: once, few, many, or a class for an expanded clone.

v_call	clone_size	d_call	j_call	cdr3_aa	cdr3_nt
TRBV3-1/TRBV3-2	-	-	TRBJ1-2	CASSPDSFYGYTF	TGTGCCAGCAGCCCAGACAGTTTCTATGGCTACACCTTC
TRBV18	-	-	TRBJ2-4	CASSSNQNIQYF	TGTGCCAGCTCATCAAATCAAAACATTCAGTACTTC
TRBV19	-	-	TRBJ1-1	CASSIAGIKGTEAFF	TGTGCCAGTAGTATAGCAGGGATTAAGGGCACTGAAGCTTTCTTT
TRBV7-3	once	-	TRBJ2-3	CASSPQGPPTDTQYF	TGTGCCAGCAGCCCCCAGGGACCCCCTACAGATACGCAGTATTTT
TRBV19	-	TRBD1	TRBJ1-5	CASSPTGGGGVSNQPQHF	TGTGCCAGTAGCCCTACAGGGGGCGGCGGTGTAAGCAATCAGCCCCAGCATTTT
TRBV6-5	few	-	TRBJ1-1	CASRGRVTEAFF	TGTGCCAGCAGGGGACGCGTCACTGAAGCTTTCTTT
TRBV12-3/TRBV12-4	few	TRBD1	TRBJ1-1	CASSQQGAPEAFF	TGTGCCAGCAGCCAACAGGGGGCCCCTGAAGCTTTCTTT
TRBV11-3	few	-	TRBJ2-1	CASSSEENEQFF	TGTGCCAGCAGCTCAGAGGAAAATGAGCAGTTCTTC
TRBV18	-	TRBD1	TRBJ2-1	CASSSLTGQVLSNEQFF	TGTGCCAGCTCATCCTTGACAGGGCAAGTCCTATCGAATGAGCAGTTCTTC
TRBV19	-	TRBD1	TRBJ2-1	CASSVTGVSYNEQFF	TGTGCCAGTAGTGTGACAGGGGTCTCCTACAATGAGCAGTTCTTC
TRBV9	-	-	TRBJ1-2	CASSVELQGRYGYTF	TGTGCCAGCAGCGTAGAACTTCAGGGACGCTATGGCTACACCTTC
TRBV27	-	TRBD1	TRBJ1-4	CASSLNPPGGIGKLFF	TGTGCCAGCAGTTTAAACCCGCCAGGGGGGATAGGAAAACTGTTTTTT
TRBV27	-	-	TRBJ1-2	CASSFNSYGYTF	TGTGCCAGCAGTTTTAACAGCTATGGCTACACCTTC
TRBV14	-	TRBD1	TRBJ1-6	CASSPGTGFSPLHF	TGTGCCAGCAGCCCTGGGACAGGGTTTTCACCCCTCCACTTT
TRBV24-1	-	-	TRBJ2-3	CATSDPGPAGVDTQYF	TGTGCCACCAGTGACCCAGGTCCGGCAGGGGTGGATACGCAGTATTTT
TRBV27	-	-	TRBJ1-2	CASSLLGTNYGYTF	TGTGCCAGCAGTTTATTGGGCACAAACTATGGCTACACCTTC
TRBV28	-	-	TRBJ1-5	CASSFTGTGHQPQHF	TGTGCCAGCAGTTTTACAGGAACGGGCCATCAGCCCCAGCATTTT
TRBV4-3	-	-	TRBJ1-6	CASSQDAGNSPLHF	TGCGCCAGCAGCCAAGATGCGGGGAACTCACCCCTCCACTTT
TRBV12-3/TRBV12-4	-	-	TRBJ1-1	CASSSDGFTEAFF	TGTGCCAGCAGTTCGGACGGATTCACTGAAGCTTTCTTT
TRBV5-4	-	-	TRBJ2-7	CASSRDGGSYEQYF	TGTGCCAGCAGCCGGGACGGGGGCTCCTACGAGCAGTACTTC
TRBV19	once	TRBD1	TRBJ2-5	CASRGDRSETQYF	TGTGCCAGTAGGGGGGACAGGTCAGAGACCCAGTACTTC
TRBV19	-	-	TRBJ2-2	CASGVTGNGELFF	TGTGCCAGTGGTGTCACAGGGAACGGGGAGCTGTTTTTT
TRBV5-4	-	-	TRBJ2-5	CATSLSDTSETQYF	TGTGCCACCAGCTTGTCCGATACCTCCGAGACCCAGTACTTC
TRBV14	-	TRBD2	TRBJ2-5	CASSDKGLSETQYF	TGTGCCAGCAGCGATAAGGGACTATCAGAGACCCAGTACTTC
TRBV3-1/TRBV3-2	-	-	TRBJ1-1	CASSRKTENTEAFF	TGTGCCAGCAGCCGCAAGACAGAGAACACTGAAGCTTTCTTT
TRBV6-5	-	TRBD1	TRBJ2-7	CVCRQGHEQYF	TGTGTCTGCAGACAGGGGCACGAGCAGTACTTC
TRBV6-2/TRBV6-3	-	-	TRBJ2-1	CASSGWSGSGNEQFF	TGTGCCAGCAGTGGGTGGTCAGGGTCGGGCAATGAGCAGTTCTTC
TRBV30	few	-	TRBJ1-1	CAWSVHGSTEAFF	TGTGCCTGGAGTGTACATGGGTCCACTGAAGCTTTCTTT
TRBV10-1	-	-	TRBJ2-2	CASRAGYTGELFF	TGCGCCAGCAGAGCAGGGTACACCGGGGAGCTGTTTTTT
TRBV30	-	-	TRBJ1-2	CAWSNPLQSYGYTF	TGTGCCTGGAGTAACCCCCTTCAGTCCTATGGCTACACCTTC
TRBV29-1	-	-	TRBJ1-1	CSVAGGIRTEAFF	TGCAGCGTTGCGGGAGGGATTAGGACTGAAGCTTTCTTT
TRBV12-3/TRBV12-4	-	TRBD2	TRBJ2-1	CASSFGGGNEQFF	TGTGCCAGCAGTTTTGGGGGGGGGAATGAGCAGTTCTTC
TRBV7-9	-	-	TRBJ2-7	CASSSSLVEQYF	TGTGCCAGCAGCTCCTCCCTAGTCGAGCAGTACTTC
TRBV19	-	TRBD1	TRBJ1-4	CASSRDRAANEKLFF	TGTGCCAGTAGTAGGGACAGGGCTGCTAATGAAAAACTGTTTTTT
TRBV9	-	-	TRBJ2-2	CASSVSGSGELFF	TGTGCCAGCAGCGTATCAGGGTCCGGGGAGCTGTTTTTT
TRBV2	-	-	TRBJ2-5	CASSRWPRETQYF	TGTGCCAGCTCTCGGTGGCCGAGAGAGACCCAGTACTTC
TRBV5-1	-	-	TRBJ1-1	CASSLAPPDGGWAEAFF	TGCGCCAGCAGCTTGGCCCCTCCCGACGGCGGGTGGGCTGAAGCTTTCTTT
TRBV9	-	TRBD2	TRBJ2-5	CARRPWGGRGGGPTSTQYF	TGTGCCCGCCGCCCGTGGGGGGGGCGGGGGGGAGGACCTACGTCGACCCAGTACTTC
TRBV5-4	-	-	TRBJ2-7	CASSRGGGLSFHEQYF	TGTGCCAGCAGCCGGGGCGGAGGGTTGAGCTTCCACGAGCAGTACTTC
TRBV18	-	-	TRBJ2-2	CASSPLTVNTGELFF	TGTGCCAGCTCACCTCTGACAGTAAACACCGGGGAGCTGTTTTTT